A single sample is the source of the 11 T cell receptor beta chains below, sequenced in a study of cytomegalovirus exposure and HLA in healthy donors. Method: immunoSEQ multiplex PCR; TCRdb's copy keeps in-frame clones and lacks some. The sample contains around 200,000 clones, about three quarters of which appear only once. Specimen: PBMCs. The receptors were sampled from a woman aged 25 to 39 in good health and CMV-seronegative.

CDR3 DNA: TGTGCCAGCAGCTTAGTGCTAGCGGGAAGATACGAGCAGTACTTC. This gives the protein CASSLVLAGRYEQYF. The chain links TRBV11-2 to TRBJ2-7, with 9 positions matching TRBD2. After removal of 1 base from V and 4 bases from J, the junction contained 5 bases not matched to a gene. Germline CDR1 reads SGHAT; CDR2 reads FQNNGV. The CDR3 runs 15 residues.

CDR3 region: CASSYQGPYTEAFF. The CDR3 bases are TGTGCCAGCAGTTACCAGGGGCCCTACACTGAAGCTTTCTTT. The V call is TRBV6-5, the J call TRBJ1-1; D is perhaps TRBD1 (6 bases). Germline CDR1 and CDR2: MNHEY and SVGAGI. V lost 2 bases, J lost 3 bases, and 10 bases lay in between. The CDR3 is made up of 14 amino acids.

The V gene is TRBV5-5, the J gene TRBJ1-2, with 8 bases matching TRBD1. The ends lost 0 bases at V and 4 bases at J; junction bases unmatched: 5. The CDR3 extends over 15 amino acids. Germline loops: CDR1 SGHKS, CDR2 YYEKEE (reference sequence). In nucleotides, the CDR3 is TGTGCCAGCAGCTTGGCACGGACAGGGTCCTATGGCTACACCTTC. Residues: CASSLARTGSYGYTF. The variable domain in full, with the rest retrieved from reference TRBV5-5 and TRBJ1-2, is DAGVTQSPTHLIKTRGQQVTLRCSPISGHKSVSWYQQVLGQGPQFIFQYYEKEERGRGNFPDRFSARQFPNYSSELNVNALLLGDSALYLCASSLARTGSYGYTFGSGTRLTVV.

This chain links TRBV11-2 with TRBJ2-5, with TRBD1 as a possible D gene (6 bases). Germline V gives CDR1 SGHAT, CDR2 FQNNGV. This CDR3 spans 15 amino acids. The V end lost 5 bases, the J end lost 4 bases, and 17 bases lay between the germline ends. Here the CDR3 reads CASSPQGRGRETQYF. Here the CDR3 DNA reads TGTGCCAGCAGCCCTCAGGGGCGAGGGAGAGAGACCCAGTACTTC.

This clone came up a few times. As DNA, the CDR3 is TGCGCCAGCAGCTCCGCTAACGAGCAGTACTTC. Protein product: CASSSANEQYF. V is TRBV5-1 and J is TRBJ2-7; no clear D gene. Germline V gene data show CDR1 as SGHRS and CDR2 as YFSETQ. The length of the CDR3 is 11 residues. V lost 3 bases and J 5 bases, leaving 6 bases between the germline ends.

The CDR3 sequence is CASMPNRADTQYF. CDR3 DNA: TGTGCCAGCATGCCGAACAGAGCAGATACGCAGTATTTT. The chain recombines TRBV2 with TRBJ2-3, with unresolved D. The CDR3 consists of 13 residues. V dropped 7 bases and J dropped 4 bases, with 12 bases sitting between them. Per the germline V gene, CDR1 is SNHLY and CDR2 is FYNNEI. The whole variable domain, filled in from reference TRBV2 and TRBJ2-3, reads EPEVTQTPSHQVTQMGQEVILRCVPISNHLYFYWYRQILGQKVEFLVSFYNNEISEKSEIFDDQFSVERPDGSNFTLKIRSTKLEDSAMYFCASMPNRADTQYFGPGTRLTVL.

This sequence joins TRBV11-2 and TRBJ1-2; D may be TRBD1 (5 bases). CDR1 SGHAT and CDR2 FQNNGV come from the germline V gene. V was cut by 3 bases and J by 0 bases, with 8 bases left in between. The CDR3 spans 14 residues. Here the CDR3 reads CASSFTGTNYGYTF. CDR3 nucleotide sequence: TGTGCCAGCAGCTTTACAGGAACTAACTATGGCTACACCTTC.

The J gene is TRBJ1-2, the V gene TRBV7-9; 7 nucleotides line up with TRBD1. Germline V lookup: CDR1 SEHNR, CDR2 FQNEAQ (reference sequence). Losses at the gene ends were 4 bases for V and 4 bases for J; bases not matched to a gene: 12. This CDR3 has 16 residues. CDR3 bases: TGTGCCAGCAGCTCAACCCGACAGGGTTTTACCTATGGCTACACCTTC. It encodes CASSSTRQGFTYGYTF.

The chain employs TRBV28 and TRBJ1-1; no definite D call. The CDR3 has 12 amino acids. Trimming removed 3 bases at V and 4 bases at J, with 6 bases between. The germline gives CDR1 MDHEN, CDR2 SYDVKM. CDR3: CASSLVATEAFF. CDR3 DNA sequence: TGTGCCAGCAGTTTGGTGGCCACTGAAGCTTTCTTT.

The chain joins TRBV10-1 to TRBJ2-1; 7 bases are shared with TRBD1. The CDR3 totals 15 residues. Unmatched junction bases numbered 8, after V lost 3 bases and J lost 6 bases. Germline loops: CDR1 WNHNN, CDR2 SYGVQD (reference sequence). The chain's CDR3 is CASSERTGYSNEQFF. The CDR3 region has the DNA TGCGCCAGCAGTGAAAGGACAGGTTATTCCAATGAGCAGTTCTTC.

V usage is TRBV9 and J usage is TRBJ2-3, with D unresolved. The V gene's germline CDR1 is SGDLS and CDR2 YYNGEE. The V gene lost 1 base and the J gene lost 4 bases, with 10 bases spanning the gap. This CDR3 comprises 14 residues. Here the CDR3 DNA reads TGTGCCAGCAGCGTAAATGGTGGAGCAGATACGCAGTATTTT. This translates into CASSVNGGADTQYF.